Included here is one TCR beta chain sequence, with context. The antigen is unknown. These data are taken from a study of response to subunit inactivated influenza vaccine. The germline V gene has CDR1 SGHRS and CDR2 YFSETQ. V lost 1 base to trimming and J lost 1 base, with 11 bases between them. The CDR3 is 15 residues long. MiXCR, run by TCRdb on the RT-PCR reads, gives a single entry per CDR3 protein. The sample records around 580,000 distinct CDR3 sequences, about 12% being singletons. Study-level findings and limits: Authors suggested that a seasonal influenza vaccination recruits few new T cells each time.

The chain employs TRBV5-1 and TRBJ2-5, with D unclear. The clonotype was recovered from a man between 45 and 60 years old who received an inactivated influenza vaccine. The specimen was PBMCs from blood, collected on the day of vaccination. The CDR3 loop is CASSLFAGTQETQYF. The CDR3 DNA follows: TGCGCCAGCAGCTTGTTCGCTGGAACCCAAGAGACCCAGTACTTC.